The 30 T cell receptor beta chains reported below all come from one sample, sequenced in a study of T cell responses to AZD1222 COVID-19 vaccine. Only in-frame clones appear in the TCRdb table, and some are missing; sequencing was by immunoSEQ multiplex PCR. Among about 200,000 clones listed, around 93% were seen once. Source: peripheral blood, taken 28 days after the second AZD1222 dose. The receptors shown here come from an adult who received the AZD1222 COVID-19 vaccine.

The V gene is TRBV9, the J gene TRBJ1-2; 10 bases agree with TRBD1. V shed 3 bases, J shed 8 bases, and the junction held 4 bases outside the gene matches. The CDR3 length is 13 residues. Germline lookup yields CDR1 SGDLS and CDR2 YYNGEE. CDR3 residues: CASSAGTGDGYTF. The CDR3 nucleotides read TGTGCCAGCAGCGCCGGGACAGGGGACGGCTACACCTTC.

This rearrangement joins TRBV29-1 to TRBJ1-1, with D perhaps matching TRBD1 (5 bases). Trimming shortened V by 0 bases and J by 5 bases, and 13 bases separated the two germline ends. The CDR3 runs 14 residues. Germline lookup yields CDR1 SQVTM and CDR2 ANQGSEA. The CDR3 here is CSVEDGAVDTEAFF. CDR3 coding DNA: TGCAGCGTTGAAGATGGGGCGGTAGATACTGAAGCTTTCTTT.

The count of this clone is one. The V call is TRBV4-2, the J call TRBJ2-2, with D tentatively TRBD1 or TRBD2 (5 bases each). The CDR3 contains 19 residues. The germline CDR1 and CDR2 sequences are LGHNA and YNFKEQ. V was pared by 0 bases and J by 0 bases, with 17 bases between. As DNA, the CDR3 is TGTGCCAGCAGCCAAGAGGGGCGGACGGGAAGGTCGAACACCGGGGAGCTGTTTTTT. Amino acid sequence: CASSQEGRTGRSNTGELFF.

The chain has TRBV4-3 and TRBJ1-1; D possibly corresponds to TRBD1 (6 bases). CDR1 is LGHNA, CDR2 YSLEER, per germline. The CDR3 is 16 residues long. V shed 5 bases and J shed 5 bases, with 21 bases lying between them. The CDR3 nucleotides are TGCGCCAGCAGCAAGGGGGTAGAGGGGTCCAGAACTGAAGCTTTCTTT. As protein: CASSKGVEGSRTEAFF.

This rearrangement joins TRBV19 to TRBJ1-5; no clear D. Per germline, CDR1 LNHDA and CDR2 SQIVND (reference sequence). V was pared by 3 bases and J by 5 bases, with 17 bases between. This CDR3 has 16 amino acids. Here the CDR3 DNA reads TGTGCCAGTAGTATCGTGAAGGGTGGGTCATATCAGCCCCAGCATTTT. Translating gives CASSIVKGGSYQPQHF. The full variable domain, rest sourced from reference TRBV19 and TRBJ1-5, is DGGITQSPKYLFRKEGQNVTLSCEQNLNHDAMYWYRQDPGQGLRLIYYSQIVNDFQKGDIAEGYSVSREKKESFPLTVTSAQKNPTAFYLCASSIVKGGSYQPQHFGDGTRLSIL.

The rearrangement links TRBV20-1 to TRBJ2-5, with 10 positions matching TRBD1. The CDR3 runs 15 residues. Germline loops: CDR1 DFQATT, CDR2 SNEGSKA (reference sequence). The junction had 8 bases not matched to a gene; V was cut back by 3 bases and J by 4 bases. DNA for the CDR3: TGCAGTGCTAGTGTGGACAGGGGGACGAGAGAGACCCAGTACTTC. It yields the protein CSASVDRGTRETQYF.

The CDR3 bases are TGTGCCAGCAGCTCATACACTGAAGCTTTCTTT. Amino acids: CASSSYTEAFF. The rearrangement uses TRBV5-4 and TRBJ1-1; D remains unclear. This CDR3 has 11 amino acids. The V gene's germline CDR1 is SGHNT and CDR2 YYREEE (reference sequence). V lost 3 bases to trimming and J lost 3 bases, with 3 bases between them.

V usage is TRBV4-1 and J usage is TRBJ2-7, with TRBD1 as a possible D gene (5 bases). Germline CDR1 reads MGHRA; CDR2 reads YSYEKL. The germline V and J ends were trimmed by 0 bases and 1 base, with 13 bases remaining between them. CDR3 length equals 16 residues. The CDR3 loop reads CASSQDPGHKSYEQYF. The CDR3 DNA follows: TGCGCCAGCAGCCAAGATCCAGGGCATAAATCCTACGAGCAGTACTTC.

This clone came up once. The chain has TRBV7-9 and TRBJ1-4; D unclear. The germline V and J ends were trimmed by 0 bases and 5 bases, with 10 bases remaining between them. CDR1 SEHNR and CDR2 FQNEAQ come from the germline V gene (reference sequence). The CDR3 contains 15 residues. The CDR3 DNA is TGTGCCAGCAGCTTAGCGGAGACAATGAATGAAAAACTGTTTTTT. Encoded protein: CASSLAETMNEKLFF.

The chain has TRBV18 and TRBJ1-1; a weak D match, TRBD1 (6 bases). Germline V gives CDR1 KGHSH, CDR2 LQKENI. V lost 6 bases to trimming and J lost 7 bases, with 21 bases between them. CDR3 length: 15 amino acids. CDR3 bases: TGTGCCAGCTCCTCAACGGGACAAGGCGGGGGTGAAGCTTTCTTT. Translating it yields CASSSTGQGGGEAFF.

V and J are TRBV28 and TRBJ2-1, with D unclear. The CDR3 extends over 12 amino acids. With 4 bases removed from V and 8 bases from J, the gap between germline ends came to 9 bases. Germline values: CDR1 MDHEN, CDR2 SYDVKM. The CDR3 loop is CASSSPLDEQFF. The DNA of the CDR3 is TGTGCCAGCAGTTCCCCTCTGGATGAGCAGTTCTTC.

The V and J genes are TRBV7-3 and TRBJ2-1, with D possibly being TRBD1 (5 bases). The V end was cut by 2 bases, the J end by 0 bases, with 8 bases between. Germline CDR1 and CDR2: SGHTA and FQGTGA. CDR3 size: 15 residues. This CDR3 reads CASSLQGSSYNEQFF. As DNA, the CDR3 is TGTGCCAGCAGCTTACAGGGCAGCTCCTACAATGAGCAGTTCTTC.

This rearrangement joins TRBV15 to TRBJ2-5, with TRBD1 identical over 7 bases. Germline assignment: CDR1 LNHNV and CDR2 YYDKDF (reference sequence). The CDR3 contains 16 residues. Trimming cost V 3 bases and J 7 bases; bases outside gene matches: 14. CDR3 nucleotides: TGTGCCACCAGCAGCGGAACCTGGGTCGGACAGGTGACCCAGTACTTC. Its translation: CATSSGTWVGQVTQYF.

The V call is TRBV5-1, the J call TRBJ1-4; D possibly corresponds to TRBD1 (5 bases). There are 17 residues in the CDR3. Trimming shortened V by 0 bases and J by 5 bases, and 17 bases separated the two germline ends. Per germline, CDR1 SGHRS and CDR2 YFSETQ. CDR3 loop: CASSLVVGPIGNEKLFF. CDR3 bases: TGCGCCAGCAGCTTGGTGGTGGGGCCGATCGGGAATGAAAAACTGTTTTTT.

The V call is TRBV2, the J call TRBJ2-2, with D perhaps TRBD1 (5 bases). V dropped 6 bases and J dropped 2 bases, with 7 bases sitting between them. The V gene's germline CDR1 is SNHLY and CDR2 FYNNEI. The CDR3 sequence is 13 residues long. Here the CDR3 DNA reads TGTGCCAGCAGCCAGGGCAACACCGGGGAGCTGTTTTTT. Amino acids: CASSQGNTGELFF. Full variable domain (outside the CDR3, taken from reference TRBV2 and TRBJ2-2): EPEVTQTPSHQVTQMGQEVILRCVPISNHLYFYWYRQILGQKVEFLVSFYNNEISEKSEIFDDQFSVERPDGSNFTLKIRSTKLEDSAMYFCASSQGNTGELFFGEGSRLTVL.

V is TRBV19 and J is TRBJ1-3; D remains ambiguous. Trimming cost V 5 bases and J 4 bases, with 15 bases left between them. This CDR3 has 15 residues. Germline loops: CDR1 LNHDA, CDR2 SQIVND (reference sequence). The chain's CDR3 is CASSRGPTGGNTIYF. The CDR3 bases are TGTGCCAGTAGTCGTGGTCCAACGGGCGGAAACACCATATATTTT.

Regarding this clone: This sample also contains other DNA sequences that code for the same CDR3. The J gene is TRBJ1-5, the V gene TRBV9, with 8 bases matching TRBD1. Germline values: CDR1 SGDLS, CDR2 YYNGEE. Trimming took 0 bases from V and 4 from J; bases not matched to a gene: 0. The CDR3 extends over 14 amino acids. The CDR3 is CASSVGQGNQPQHF. In DNA, the CDR3 is TGTGCCAGCAGCGTAGGACAGGGGAATCAGCCCCAGCATTTT.

This chain uses TRBV28 with TRBJ1-1, with D possibly being TRBD1 (5 bases). CDR1 and CDR2 from the germline V gene are MDHEN and SYDVKM. This CDR3 is built from 15 residues. V lost 2 bases to trimming and J lost 1 base, with 11 bases between them. CDR3 nucleotides: TGTGCCAGCAGTTTAGGGGCCCCCCAGAACACTGAAGCTTTCTTT. Protein sequence: CASSLGAPQNTEAFF.

In nucleotides, the CDR3 is TGCGCCAGCAGCCCTACAGTAGGGCACTACACCTTC. This encodes CASSPTVGHYTF. The chain couples TRBV4-1 to TRBJ1-2; D remains ambiguous. The V end lost 4 bases, the J end lost 10 bases, and 13 bases lay between the germline ends. This CDR3 has 12 amino acids. Germline V lookup: CDR1 MGHRA, CDR2 YSYEKL.

J is TRBJ1-2 and V is TRBV29-1; TRBD1 matches 7 bases. This CDR3 spans 14 amino acids. Unmatched junction bases numbered 9, after V lost 6 bases and J lost 2 bases. CDR1 is SQVTM and CDR2 is ANQGSEA in the germline V gene. CDR3 nucleotide sequence: TGCAGCGTGGAAACCTCGACAGGGAACTATGGCTACACCTTC. Amino acids: CSVETSTGNYGYTF.

The genes are TRBV12-3 or TRBV12-4 and TRBJ2-2; D not resolved. The CDR3 is 12 amino acids. Between the trimmed V and J ends, which lost 3 bases and 6 bases, there was a span of 5 bases. In DNA, the CDR3 is TGTGCCAGCAGTTTCAACCCCGGGGAGCTGTTTTTT. Translated, it gives CASSFNPGELFF.

The chain has TRBV29-1 and TRBJ1-1; no definite D call. V gave up 3 bases and J gave up 1 base, with 6 bases separating them. Germline V CDR1 and CDR2: SQVTM, ANQGSEA. The CDR3 loop spans 12 amino acids. This CDR3 reads CSVDYQNTEAFF. The CDR3 bases are TGCAGCGTTGACTACCAGAACACTGAAGCTTTCTTT.

V and J are TRBV7-2 and TRBJ2-7; D gene ambiguous. This CDR3 is built from 11 residues. Germline V gene data show CDR1 as SGHTA and CDR2 as FQGNSA. V lost 4 bases, J lost 2 bases, and 3 bases lay in between. The CDR3 DNA follows: TGTGCCAGCAGCTCCGCCTACGAGCAGTACTTC. Translating it yields CASSSAYEQYF.

CDR3 bases: TGTGCCAGCAGCCCGACCCCGGGACAAGGGGAAAAACTGTTTTTT. It yields the protein CASSPTPGQGEKLFF. The gene calls are TRBV16 and TRBJ1-4, with D perhaps matching TRBD1 (6 bases). Germline assignment: CDR1 KGHSY and CDR2 FQNENV. This CDR3 comprises 15 residues. V gave up 4 bases and J gave up 8 bases, with 17 bases separating them.

The gene calls are TRBV11-1 and TRBJ1-2; D unresolved. Germline V gene sequence: CDR1 SGHAT, CDR2 FQDESV (reference sequence). This CDR3 has 13 amino acids. The V end lost 5 bases, the J end lost 6 bases, and 13 bases lay between the germline ends. This CDR3 reads CASSAQREDGYTF. The CDR3 region has the DNA TGTGCCAGCAGCGCCCAGAGGGAGGATGGCTACACCTTC.

The V gene is TRBV5-1, the J gene TRBJ1-1; tentative D call: TRBD1 (5 bases). CDR1 is SGHRS, CDR2 YFSETQ, per germline. V was cut by 5 bases and J by 3 bases, with 11 bases left in between. The CDR3 length is 13 residues. CDR3 bases: TGCGCCAGCAGTCCAGGAGGGGACACTGAAGCTTTCTTT. Its translation is CASSPGGDTEAFF.

The rearrangement links TRBV3-1 (or the pseudogene TRBV3-2) to TRBJ1-5; D is undetermined. Between the trimmed V and J ends, which lost 4 bases and 5 bases, there was a span of 6 bases. CDR3 length: 12 residues. Germline CDR1 LGHDT, CDR2 YNNKEL (reference sequence). The CDR3 reads CASSLGDQPQHF. As DNA, the CDR3 is TGTGCCAGCAGCCTTGGGGATCAGCCCCAGCATTTT.

The V call is TRBV18, the J call TRBJ1-3; 9 nucleotides match TRBD1. The CDR3 totals 17 residues. Trimming removed 3 bases from V and 3 bases from J; junction bases left unmatched: 9. The germline CDR1 and CDR2 sequences are KGHSH and LQKENI. The CDR3 DNA sequence: TGTGCCAGCTCACCGCGACCGGGACAGGGTTATGGAAACACCATATATTTT. Its translation is CASSPRPGQGYGNTIYF.

This CDR3 is CASSYQASPIYF. DNA of the CDR3: TGTGCCAGCAGCTATCAGGCATCCCCCATATATTTT. The J gene is TRBJ1-3, the V gene TRBV11-2, with D unresolved. Germline loops: CDR1 SGHAT, CDR2 FQNNGV. The germline V and J ends were trimmed by 4 bases and 11 bases, with 12 bases remaining between them. The CDR3 extends over 12 amino acids.

This rearrangement joins TRBV7-9 to TRBJ2-3; the match to TRBD1 covers 7 bases. The J segment lost 6 bases and the V segment lost 5 bases, leaving 11 bases of the junction unmatched. Germline loops: CDR1 SEHNR, CDR2 FQNEAQ (reference sequence). The CDR3 is 15 amino acids. DNA of the CDR3: TGTGCCAGCAGCCGCCCTCCGGGACAGAGCGATACGCAGTATTTT. This sequence encodes CASSRPPGQSDTQYF.